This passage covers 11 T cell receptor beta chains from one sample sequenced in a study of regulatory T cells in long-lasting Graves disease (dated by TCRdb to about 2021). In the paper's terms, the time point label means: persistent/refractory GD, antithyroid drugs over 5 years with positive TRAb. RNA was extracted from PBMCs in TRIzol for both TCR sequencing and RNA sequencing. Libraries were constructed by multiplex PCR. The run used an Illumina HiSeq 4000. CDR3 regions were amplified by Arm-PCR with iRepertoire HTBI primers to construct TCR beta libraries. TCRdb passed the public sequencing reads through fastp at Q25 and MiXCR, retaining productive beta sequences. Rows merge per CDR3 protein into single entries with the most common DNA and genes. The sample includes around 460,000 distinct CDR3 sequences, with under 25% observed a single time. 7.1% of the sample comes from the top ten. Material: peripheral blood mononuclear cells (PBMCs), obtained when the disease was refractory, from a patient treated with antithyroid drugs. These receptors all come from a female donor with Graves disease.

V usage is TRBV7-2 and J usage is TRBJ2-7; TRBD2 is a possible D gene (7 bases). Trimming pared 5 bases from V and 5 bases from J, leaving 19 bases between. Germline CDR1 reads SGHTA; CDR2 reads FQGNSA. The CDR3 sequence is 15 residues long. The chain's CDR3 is CASSRVRGGGNEQYF. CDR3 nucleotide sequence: TGTGCCAGCAGCCGCGTGAGGGGGGGGGGTAACGAGCAGTACTTC.

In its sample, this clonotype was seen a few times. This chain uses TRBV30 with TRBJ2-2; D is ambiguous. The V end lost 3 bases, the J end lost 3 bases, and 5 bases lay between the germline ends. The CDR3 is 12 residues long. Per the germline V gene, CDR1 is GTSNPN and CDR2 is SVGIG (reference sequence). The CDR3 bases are TGTGCCTGGAGCGTGTACACCGGGGAGCTGTTTTTT. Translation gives CAWSVYTGELFF. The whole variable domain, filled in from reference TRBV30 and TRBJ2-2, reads SQTIHQWPATLVQPVGSPLSLECTVEGTSNPNLYWYRQAAGRGLQLLFYSVGIGQISSEVPQNLSASRPQDRQFILSSKKLLLSDSGFYLCAWSVYTGELFFGEGSRLTVL.

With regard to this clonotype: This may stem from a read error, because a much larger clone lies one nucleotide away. CDR3 DNA sequence: TGTGCCAGTACCTACGGTGGGGACAGTTTAGCCTACACCTTC. Translated, it gives CASTYGGDSLAYTF. The rearrangement uses TRBV19 and TRBJ1-2; 7 nucleotides align to TRBD1. The V segment lost 7 bases and the J segment 10 bases; nucleotides outside the gene matches: 15. Germline-derived CDR1 and CDR2 are LNHDA and SQIVND (reference sequence). The CDR3 spans 14 residues.

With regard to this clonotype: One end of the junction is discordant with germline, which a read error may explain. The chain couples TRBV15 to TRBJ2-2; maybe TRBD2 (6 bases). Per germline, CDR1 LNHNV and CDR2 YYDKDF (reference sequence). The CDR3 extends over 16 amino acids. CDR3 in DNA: TGTGCCACCGGCAGAGTAAGGCCGCGGGGTGCCGGGGAGCTGTTTTTT. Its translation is CATGRVRPRGAGELFF.

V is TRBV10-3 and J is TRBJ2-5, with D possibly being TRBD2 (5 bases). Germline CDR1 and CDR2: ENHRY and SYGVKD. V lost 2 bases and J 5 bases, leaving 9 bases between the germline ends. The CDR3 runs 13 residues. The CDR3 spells CAISERADETQYF. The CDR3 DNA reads TGTGCCATCAGTGAGAGAGCGGACGAGACCCAGTACTTC.

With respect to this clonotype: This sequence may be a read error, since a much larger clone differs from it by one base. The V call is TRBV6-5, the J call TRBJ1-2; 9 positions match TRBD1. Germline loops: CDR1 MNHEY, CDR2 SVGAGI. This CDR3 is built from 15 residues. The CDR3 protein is CASSYSGQGYYDYTF. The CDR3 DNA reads TGTGCCAGCAGTTACTCCGGACAGGGGTACTATGACTACACCTTC.

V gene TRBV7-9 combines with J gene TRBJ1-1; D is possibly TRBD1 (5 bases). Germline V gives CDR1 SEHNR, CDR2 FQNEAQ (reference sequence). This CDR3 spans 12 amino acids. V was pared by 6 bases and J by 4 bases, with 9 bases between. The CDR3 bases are TGTGCCAGCAGAGACAGATCCACTGAAGCTTTCTTT. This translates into CASRDRSTEAFF. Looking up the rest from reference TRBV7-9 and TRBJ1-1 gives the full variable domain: DTGVSQNPRHKITKRGQNVTFRCDPISEHNRLYWYRQTLGQGPEFLTYFQNEAQLEKSRLLSDRFSAERPKGSFSTLEIQRTEQGDSAMYLCASRDRSTEAFFGQGTRLTVV.

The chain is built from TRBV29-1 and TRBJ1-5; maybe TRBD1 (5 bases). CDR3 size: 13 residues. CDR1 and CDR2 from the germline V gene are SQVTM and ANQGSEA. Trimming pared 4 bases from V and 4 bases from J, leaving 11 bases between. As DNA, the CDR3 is TGCAGCGTTGGGGACCAGCCGAATCAGCCCCAGCATTTT. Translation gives CSVGDQPNQPQHF.

The CDR3 is CASSARSGVRETQYF. CDR3 nucleotide sequence: TGTGCCAGCAGCGCTCGTAGCGGGGTTAGGGAGACCCAGTACTTC. The J gene is TRBJ2-5, the V gene TRBV3-1, with 8 bases identical to TRBD2. J lost 5 bases, V lost 5 bases, and 10 bases had no gene match. Per germline, CDR1 LGHDT and CDR2 YNNKEL (reference sequence). CDR3 length: 15 amino acids.

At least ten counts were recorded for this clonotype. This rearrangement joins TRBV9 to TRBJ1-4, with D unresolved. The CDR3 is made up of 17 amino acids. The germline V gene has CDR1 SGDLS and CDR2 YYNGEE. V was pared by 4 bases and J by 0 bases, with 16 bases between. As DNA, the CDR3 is TGTGCCAGCAGCCCAGAGGGAGCTGTTGCAACTAATGAAAAACTGTTTTTT. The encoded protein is CASSPEGAVATNEKLFF.

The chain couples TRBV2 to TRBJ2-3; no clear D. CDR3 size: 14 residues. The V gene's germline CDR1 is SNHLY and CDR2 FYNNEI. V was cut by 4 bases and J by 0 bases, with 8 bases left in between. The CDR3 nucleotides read TGTGCCAGCAGTGGCCCAGCTAGCACAGATACGCAGTATTTT. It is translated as CASSGPASTDTQYF.